The rows below give T cell receptor beta chains drawn from one sample of a study of T-cell reconstitution after alpha-beta-depleted transplantation in children. MiXCR, run by TCRdb on the PCR reads, gives a single entry per CDR3 protein. In the table there are 500,000 to 650,000 distinct CDR3 sequences, 10% to 12% of which are singletons. The input for sequencing was PBMCs, mostly from graft donor cells, taken 180 days after TCRalphabeta/CD19-depleted stem cell transplant. The receptors were gathered from a female patient aged 2 to 10 who had a stem cell transplant for aplastic anemia, so the T cells may come from the graft donor. CDR3s include the opening cysteine and the closing phenylalanine or tryptophan. D genes are given only for firm matches. Not every row has a clone size; where given, it reads once, few, many or a size class.

cdr3_length j_call v_call d_call clone_size cdr3_aa cdr3_nt
16 TRBJ2-3 TRBV27 TRBD1 few CASSLLLRGLADTQYF TGTGCCAGCAGTTTACTCCTCAGGGGGCTGGCAGATACGCAGTATTTT
13 TRBJ2-7 TRBV20-1 TRBD1 few CSARGQGRHEQYF TGCAGTGCTAGAGGACAGGGCAGGCACGAGCAGTACTTC
16 TRBJ1-6 TRBV4-1 . . CASSQVPGAYNSPLHF TGCGCCAGCAGCCAAGTCCCAGGGGCCTATAATTCACCCCTCCACTTT
16 TRBJ2-4 TRBV30 . . CAWSKGGGMGKNIQYF TGTGCCTGGAGTAAAGGTGGCGGGATGGGCAAAAACATTCAGTACTTC
15 TRBJ2-3 TRBV18 TRBD2 many CASSPLAGGSDTQYF TGTGCCAGCTCGCCACTAGCGGGAGGATCAGATACGCAGTATTTT
13 TRBJ1-4 TRBV12-3/TRBV12-4 . few CASSPDSNEKLFF TGTGCCAGCAGCCCCGACTCAAATGAAAAACTGTTTTTT
13 TRBJ2-2 TRBV5-1 . many CASSLEYTGELFF TGTGCCAGCAGCTTAGAGTACACCGGGGAGCTGTTTTTT
15 TRBJ2-1 TRBV6-1 . few CASSLAGTPYNEQFF TGTGCCAGCAGCCTGGCCGGGACACCCTACAATGAGCAGTTCTTC
15 TRBJ2-2 TRBV29-1 . many CSVEGLIANTGELFF TGCAGCGTTGAAGGTCTGATAGCGAACACCGGGGAGCTGTTTTTT
15 TRBJ2-3 TRBV9 . many CASSSVAASTDTQYF TGTGCCAGCAGCTCAGTAGCGGCTAGCACAGATACGCAGTATTTT
14 TRBJ2-1 TRBV20-1 TRBD2 . CSAAGTSSYNEQFF TGCAGTGCCGCCGGGACTAGCAGCTACAATGAGCAGTTCTTC
13 TRBJ1-4 TRBV29-1 . few CSVLGRLNEKLFF TGCAGCGTTCTGGGGAGACTGAACGAAAAACTGTTTTTT
15 TRBJ1-5 TRBV7-2 . few CASSLDGNRYQPQHF TGTGCCAGCAGCTTAGATGGGAATCGGTATCAGCCCCAGCATTTT
17 TRBJ2-3 TRBV9 TRBD1 . CASSVRSGQGAPDTQYF TGTGCCAGCAGCGTTCGTTCGGGACAGGGAGCGCCAGATACGCAGTATTTT
15 TRBJ2-1 TRBV6-2/TRBV6-3 TRBD2 few CASSFLGLAINEQFF TGTGCCAGCAGTTTCTTGGGACTAGCGATCAATGAGCAGTTCTTC
17 TRBJ2-2 TRBV6-2/TRBV6-3 TRBD2 few CASSPRLAGGYTGELFF TGTGCCAGCAGTCCCCGACTAGCGGGAGGGTACACCGGGGAGCTGTTTTTT
13 TRBJ1-4 TRBV15 . many CATSRSFNEKLFF TGTGCCACCAGCAGGAGTTTTAATGAAAAACTGTTTTTT
14 TRBJ1-3 TRBV4-3 . . CASSVSRSGNTIYF TGCGCCAGCAGCGTCTCTCGCTCTGGAAACACCATATATTTT
16 TRBJ1-1 TRBV5-1 . few CASSALGGASGTEAFF TGCGCCAGCAGCGCCTTGGGGGGGGCGTCGGGCACTGAAGCTTTCTTT
15 TRBJ1-6 TRBV5-1 TRBD1 . CASSSLGQGNSPLHF TGCGCCAGCAGCTCTCTTGGACAGGGAAATTCACCCCTCCACTTT
15 TRBJ2-1 TRBV12-3/TRBV12-4 . . CASSIAGQFYNEQFF TGTGCCAGCAGCATCGCCGGACAGTTCTACAATGAGCAGTTCTTC
15 TRBJ2-1 TRBV12-3/TRBV12-4 TRBD2 many CASSLEREGRNEQFF TGTGCCAGCAGTTTAGAGCGGGAGGGCCGAAATGAGCAGTTCTTC
17 TRBJ1-2 TRBV27 . few CASSLYGRDSPHHGYTF TGTGCCAGCAGTTTATATGGGCGTGACAGTCCCCACCATGGCTACACCTTC
11 TRBJ2-7 TRBV28 . . CASSTHYEQYF TGTGCCAGCAGTACCCACTACGAGCAGTACTTC
13 TRBJ1-1 TRBV20-1 . . CSARTMENTEAFF TGCAGTGCTAGAACCATGGAGAACACTGAAGCTTTCTTT
15 TRBJ1-5 TRBV12-3/TRBV12-4 . many CASSLLGGNNQPQHF TGTGCCAGCAGTTTATTGGGAGGAAACAATCAGCCCCAGCATTTT
13 TRBJ2-1 TRBV27 . few CASSLSNWDEQFF TGTGCCAGCAGTTTATCCAATTGGGATGAGCAGTTCTTC
15 TRBJ2-3 TRBV7-9 TRBD2 few CASSLVRGVADTQYF TGTGCCAGCAGCTTAGTCCGGGGGGTCGCGGATACGCAGTATTTT
15 TRBJ1-1 TRBV11-3 . . CASSLMPGDGTEAFF TGTGCCAGCAGCTTAATGCCCGGTGACGGCACTGAAGCTTTCTTT
13 TRBJ2-7 TRBV6-1 . . CASAGLGRYEQYF TGTGCCAGCGCTGGACTTGGGCGTTACGAGCAGTACTTC
15 TRBJ2-3 TRBV20-1 . few CSARVPGRWTDTQYF TGCAGTGCTAGAGTTCCAGGGCGGTGGACAGATACGCAGTATTTT
15 TRBJ1-4 TRBV27 . few CASSPGQGGNEKLFF TGTGCCAGCAGTCCGGGGCAGGGTGGTAATGAAAAACTGTTTTTT
16 TRBJ1-1 TRBV6-5 . . CASSYSSGRGNTEAFF TGTGCCAGCAGTTACTCGTCTGGCAGGGGGAACACTGAAGCTTTCTTT
14 TRBJ2-1 TRBV29-1 TRBD2 . CSVGTSGRPREQFF TGCAGCGTGGGAACTAGCGGGAGGCCCCGGGAGCAGTTCTTC
17 TRBJ1-5 TRBV28 . . CASSLRGRGRSNQPQHF TGTGCCAGCAGTTTACGCGGGAGGGGACGGAGCAATCAGCCCCAGCATTTT
16 TRBJ2-2 TRBV7-2 TRBD2 few CASSSTAGANTGELFF TGTGCCAGCAGCTCCACAGCGGGGGCGAACACCGGGGAGCTGTTTTTT
16 TRBJ1-4 TRBV7-9 TRBD1 . CASSSMGQILNEKLFF TGTGCCAGCAGCTCCATGGGACAGATACTTAATGAAAAACTGTTTTTT
17 TRBJ2-7 TRBV5-1 . . CASSQEQGSRLPHEQYF TGCGCCAGCAGCCAAGAACAAGGTTCCCGTCTCCCGCACGAGCAGTACTTC
12 TRBJ1-2 TRBV20-1 . . CSATELNYGYTF TGCAGTGCTACTGAGCTCAACTATGGCTACACCTTC
14 TRBJ2-1 TRBV6-2/TRBV6-3 . . CASSYPRGSLEQFF TGTGCCAGCAGTTACCCCCGGGGATCTTTGGAGCAGTTCTTC
15 TRBJ2-3 TRBV5-1 . few CASSLGPTLIDTQYF TGCGCCAGCAGCTTGGGACCAACTCTCATAGATACGCAGTATTTT
13 TRBJ1-6 TRBV6-5 . few CASSYSEYPPLHF TGTGCCAGCAGTTACTCAGAGTATCCACCCCTCCACTTT
13 TRBJ2-3 TRBV4-3 . . CASSQEKADTQYF TGCGCCAGCAGCCAAGAGAAGGCAGATACGCAGTATTTT
16 TRBJ1-3 TRBV4-1 . few CASSQDPGNSGNTIYF TGCGCCAGCAGCCAAGATCCAGGGAACTCTGGAAACACCATATATTTT
12 TRBJ2-1 TRBV7-2 . . CASSGSGIEQFF TGTGCCAGCAGCGGAAGCGGAATTGAGCAGTTCTTC
17 TRBJ2-5 TRBV2 TRBD1 . CASSELPRTGYQETQYF TGTGCCAGCAGTGAACTCCCGAGGACAGGGTACCAAGAGACCCAGTACTTC